This TCR beta chain emerged from a study of graft-versus-host responses after intestinal transplantation. General study findings and limits: Recipient bone marrow held GvH clones, some seen earlier in ileum or blood. Early post-transplant declines in HvG were associated with peak levels of circulating GvH clones.

Sequenced by immunoSEQ multiplex PCR; TCRdb stores in-frame clones only, minus some. Among 85,000 to 90,000 clones, 90% were seen once, and the ten largest hold over 0.1%. V was trimmed by 5 bases and J by 2 bases, leaving 9 bases between them. The CDR3 spans 13 residues. Germline loops: CDR1 SGHTA, CDR2 FQGTGA. As concerns this clone: Antigen specificity is unknown.

Source: unstimulated CD4+ T cells sorted from spleen or lymph node cells, taken before intestinal transplant. This TCR was recovered from a human donor who received an intestinal transplant. The chain couples TRBV7-3 to TRBJ1-2; D gene unclear. The DNA for the CDR3 is TGTGCCAGCAGCCCTGACATGAACTATGGCTACACCTTC. It codes for CASSPDMNYGYTF.